This T cell receptor beta chain was found in a study of T cell repertoires in cytomegalovirus infection. Study at large: CMV infection together with matching HLA type was indicated by public TCR beta signatures. Study-wide results and limits: CMV-specific HLA-C-restricted TCR beta clonotypes dominated the ex vivo response. Identification of carriers of CMV plus the relevant HLA was achieved through cumulative public TCR beta family frequency.

The CDR3 consists of 13 residues. Trimming took 7 bases from V and 0 from J, leaving 7 bases between them. Germline V gives CDR1 ENHRY, CDR2 SYGVKD. From the reads, TCRdb called clonotypes with MiXCR, one entry per CDR3 protein. Here the sample spans 500,000 or so distinct CDR3 sequences, approximately 15% being singletons. The table lists this clonotype with many counts. What it binds is not known. Sequencing was performed on CD8+ T cells from PBMCs. This TCR derives from a human donor in good health (CMV status not recorded). Some clones in this sample may be carry-over from other donors' samples. This chain uses TRBV10-3 with TRBJ2-1; D unclear. As DNA, the CDR3 is TGTGCCATCAAAGGTAGCTCCTACAATGAGCAGTTCTTC. As protein: CAIKGSSYNEQFF.